Listed below are T cell receptor beta chains from one sample, sequenced in a study of CD8 T cells in ankylosing spondylitis. A single record per CDR3 protein comes from TCRdb applying MiXCR to the 5' RACE reads. The repertoire consists of roughly 490,000 distinct CDR3 sequences, with about 5% occurring once and the leading ten covering roughly 3.5%. The source material was blood, either unsorted or a sorted T cell fraction (not recorded which). The receptors were gathered from a male donor with ankylosing spondylitis. Both conserved end residues are part of each CDR3. Each record gives: J gene, clone size, D gene, V gene, CDR3 DNA, CDR3 protein. A D gene is named only where the DNA matches it firmly. Where a row states a size, it is once, few, many or the class of an expanded clone; other rows omit it.

TRBJ2-3 | many | NA | TRBV4-3 | TGCGCCAGCAGCCAACCCACCCGGACCACGCAGTATTTT | CASSQPTRTTQYF
TRBJ1-2 | many | NA | TRBV12-3/TRBV12-4 | TGTGCCAGCGGTATAGCGGCGGGCTACACCTTC | CASGIAAGYTF
TRBJ2-1 | many | TRBD1 | TRBV29-1 | TGCAGCGTTGAAACATACAGGGGGAATGAGCAGTTCTTC | CSVETYRGNEQFF
TRBJ1-1 | many | NA | TRBV6-2/TRBV6-3 | TGTGCCAGCAGTACCCGACAGGCCGGTTGGACTGAAGCTTTCTTT | CASSTRQAGWTEAFF
TRBJ1-1 | many | NA | TRBV29-1 | TGCAGCGCTACAGGTCCGGGTGACACTGAAGCTTTCTTT | CSATGPGDTEAFF
TRBJ2-3 | many | TRBD2 | TRBV5-1 | TGCGCCAGCAGCCTGGATGTAGCGGGAGGAGGAGATACGCAGTATTTT | CASSLDVAGGGDTQYF
TRBJ2-1 | NA | NA | TRBV18 | TGTGCCAGCTCACCCGAGTTTAGGTCCTACAATGAGCAGTTCTTC | CASSPEFRSYNEQFF
TRBJ1-1 | many | TRBD1 | TRBV5-1 | TGCGCCAGCAGCTTGGGAGACAGGGGGCGGACTGAAGCTTTCTTT | CASSLGDRGRTEAFF
TRBJ2-7 | NA | TRBD2 | TRBV9 | TGTGCCAGCAGCGTAGGCGGGAGTCCGGGGGAGCAGTACTTC | CASSVGGSPGEQYF
TRBJ1-6 | many | NA | TRBV4-2 | TGTGCCAGCAGTTCTGGGAGCTCCTATAATTCACCCCTCCACTTT | CASSSGSSYNSPLHF
TRBJ2-1 | few | TRBD2 | TRBV13 | TGTGCCAGCAGCCCCGGACTAGCGAACAACAATGAGCAGTTCTTC | CASSPGLANNNEQFF
TRBJ2-7 | many | NA | TRBV4-1 | TGCGCCAGCAGCCAAGAGGGGGACCTCTACGAGCAGTACTTC | CASSQEGDLYEQYF
TRBJ2-2 | many | NA | TRBV28 | TGTGCCAGCAACAGCAGGGGTTCGAACACCGGGGAGCTGTTTTTT | CASNSRGSNTGELFF
TRBJ1-3 | many | NA | TRBV7-6 | TGTGCCAGCAGCCCCTCTACACCACAGGGCAGCTCTGGAAACACCATATATTTT | CASSPSTPQGSSGNTIYF
TRBJ2-7 | many | NA | TRBV28 | TGTGCCAGCAGTGGAATCGACGAGCAGTACTTC | CASSGIDEQYF
TRBJ1-1 | many | NA | TRBV4-3 | TGCGCCAGCAGCCAAGATTCGGGGGCTTACACTGAAGCTTTCTTT | CASSQDSGAYTEAFF
TRBJ1-5 | many | NA | TRBV6-6 | TGTGCCAGCACAAGGACGGGGGATCAGCCCCAGCATTTT | CASTRTGDQPQHF